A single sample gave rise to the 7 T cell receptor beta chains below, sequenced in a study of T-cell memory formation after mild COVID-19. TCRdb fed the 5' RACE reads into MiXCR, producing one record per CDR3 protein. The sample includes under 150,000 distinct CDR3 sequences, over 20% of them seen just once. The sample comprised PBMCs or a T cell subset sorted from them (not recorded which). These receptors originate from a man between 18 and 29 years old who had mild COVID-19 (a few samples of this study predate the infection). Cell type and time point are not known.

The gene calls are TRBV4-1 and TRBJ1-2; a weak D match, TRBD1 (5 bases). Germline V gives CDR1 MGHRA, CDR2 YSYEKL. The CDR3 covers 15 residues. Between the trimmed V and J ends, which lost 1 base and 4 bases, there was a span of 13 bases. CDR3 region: CASSQVWQGGYGYTF. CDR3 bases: TGCGCCAGCAGCCAAGTATGGCAGGGAGGCTATGGCTACACCTTC.

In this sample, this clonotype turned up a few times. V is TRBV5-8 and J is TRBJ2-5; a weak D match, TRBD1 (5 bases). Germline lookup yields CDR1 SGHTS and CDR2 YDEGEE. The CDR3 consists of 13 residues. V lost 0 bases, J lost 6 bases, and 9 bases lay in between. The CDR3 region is CASSLGRVKTQYF. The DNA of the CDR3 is TGTGCCAGCAGCTTGGGCAGGGTCAAGACCCAGTACTTC.

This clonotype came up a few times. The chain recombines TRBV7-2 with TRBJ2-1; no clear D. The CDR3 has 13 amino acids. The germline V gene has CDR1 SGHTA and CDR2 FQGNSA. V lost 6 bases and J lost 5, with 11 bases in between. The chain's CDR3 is CASSTPGNNEQFF. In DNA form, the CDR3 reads TGTGCCAGCAGTACCCCTGGGAACAATGAGCAGTTCTTC.

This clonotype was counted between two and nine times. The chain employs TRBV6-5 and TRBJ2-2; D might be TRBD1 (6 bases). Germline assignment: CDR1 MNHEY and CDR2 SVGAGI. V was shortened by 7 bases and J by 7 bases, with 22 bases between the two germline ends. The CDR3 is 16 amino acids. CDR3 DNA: TGTGCCAGCACCCCGTGGGCAGGGGATATTGTCGGGGAGCTGTTTTTT. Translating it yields CASTPWAGDIVGELFF.

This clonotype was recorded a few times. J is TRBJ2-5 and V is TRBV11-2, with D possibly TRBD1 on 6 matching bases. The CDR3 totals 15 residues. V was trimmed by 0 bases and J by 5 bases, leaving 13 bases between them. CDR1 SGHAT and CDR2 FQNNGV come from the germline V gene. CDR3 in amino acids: CASSLDVRGGETQYF. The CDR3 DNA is TGTGCCAGCAGCTTAGATGTCAGGGGCGGGGAGACCCAGTACTTC.

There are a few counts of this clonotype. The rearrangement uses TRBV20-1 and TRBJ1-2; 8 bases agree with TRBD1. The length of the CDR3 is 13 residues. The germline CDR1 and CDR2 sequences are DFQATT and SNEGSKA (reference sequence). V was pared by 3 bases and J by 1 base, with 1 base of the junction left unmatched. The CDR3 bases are TGCAGTGCTAGGGACAGGGTTAACTATGGCTACACCTTC. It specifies CSARDRVNYGYTF.

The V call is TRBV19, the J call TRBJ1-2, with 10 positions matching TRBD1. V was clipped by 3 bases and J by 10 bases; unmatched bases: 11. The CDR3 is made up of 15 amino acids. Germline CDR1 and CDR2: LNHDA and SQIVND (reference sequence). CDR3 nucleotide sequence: TGTGCCAGTAGTATGGACAGGGGGGTAATTCGGTTCTACACCTTC. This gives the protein CASSMDRGVIRFYTF.